These 32 T cell receptor beta chains share one sample of origin, sequenced in a study of blood T cell repertoires in COVID-19 (TCRdb year 2020). Receptors were amplified or captured by the immunoSEQ multiplex PCR assay. The source is immuneACCESS, and TCRdb retained only in-frame sequences with V and J called. Part of the clones is not carried over; for the studies checked, unresolved V genes explain less than half of this, and the remainder is unexplained. The sample includes fewer than 95,000 clones, with 75% to 95% observed a single time. Clones ranked in the top ten supply about 0.83% of the sample. Sequencing used peripheral blood. These receptors all stem from an elderly woman with acute or convalescent COVID-19.

CDR3 DNA sequence: TGTGCCAGCAGCAGGAGGGACGGAGATTCACCCCTCCACTTT. Translating gives CASSRRDGDSPLHF. The chain recombines TRBV7-9 with TRBJ1-6; D may be TRBD1 (5 bases). CDR1 is SEHNR, CDR2 FQNEAQ, per germline (reference sequence). Trimming removed 5 bases from V and 8 bases from J, with 13 bases in between. This CDR3 region has 14 residues.

The V and J genes are TRBV6-5 and TRBJ2-7, with D possibly matching TRBD1 (6 bases). The CDR3 loop spans 14 amino acids. Germline CDR1 is MNHEY and CDR2 is SVGAGI. Trimming shortened V by 6 bases and J by 5 bases, and 17 bases separated the two germline ends. CDR3 in DNA: TGTGCCAGCAGGCCCACAGGGAAGATGGACGAGCAGTACTTC. This sequence encodes CASRPTGKMDEQYF.

The chain employs TRBV27 and TRBJ1-1, with 10 bases fitting TRBD1. Germline assignment: CDR1 MNHEY and CDR2 SMNVEV (reference sequence). The CDR3 totals 17 residues. V dropped 5 bases and J dropped 5; count of bases not matched to a gene: 14. The CDR3 coding sequence is TGTGCCAGCAGTCTCGCCGGGACAGGGGAGTGGTGGACTGAAGCTTTCTTT. It codes for CASSLAGTGEWWTEAFF.

The gene calls are TRBV12-3 or TRBV12-4 and TRBJ2-1; 8 bases line up with TRBD1. Unmatched junction bases numbered 2, after V lost 5 bases and J lost 8 bases. CDR3 length: 12 residues. DNA for the CDR3: TGTGCCAGCAGTCCAGGGGGCGATGAGCAGTTCTTC. Residues: CASSPGGDEQFF.

V and J are TRBV28 and TRBJ2-3, with 7 bases identical to TRBD2. In germline, CDR1 is MDHEN, CDR2 SYDVKM. CDR3 length: 15 residues. Trimming cost V 2 bases and J 1 base; bases outside gene matches: 3. The CDR3, as DNA: TGTGCCAGCAGTTTAAGTACTAGCGGCACAGATACGCAGTATTTT. This gives the protein CASSLSTSGTDTQYF.

This CDR3 reads CASRTGGEYTGELFF. CDR3 sequence (DNA): TGTGCCAGCAGAACAGGGGGCGAGTACACCGGGGAGCTGTTTTTT. The V and J genes are TRBV3-1 (or the pseudogene TRBV3-2) and TRBJ2-2; the match to TRBD1 covers 9 bases. This CDR3 has 15 amino acids. After removal of 6 bases from V and 3 bases from J, the junction contained 5 bases not matched to a gene. Germline V gene sequence: CDR1 LGHDT, CDR2 YNNKEL (reference sequence).

This clone was recorded once. CDR3 DNA: TGTGCCAGCAGCTTAGTAGCGGGAGAGTACGAGCAGTACTTC. It encodes CASSLVAGEYEQYF. The chain employs TRBV7-2 and TRBJ2-7, with 9 bases lining up with TRBD2. The germline gives CDR1 SGHTA, CDR2 FQGNSA. Germline trimming cut 1 base from V and 4 bases from J; bases unmatched to any gene: 2. The CDR3 length is 14 residues.

The chain couples TRBV6-6 to TRBJ2-5; weak D call: TRBD1 (6 bases). There are 15 residues in the CDR3. V shed 5 bases and J shed 3 bases, with 16 bases lying between them. Germline V gene sequence: CDR1 MNHNY, CDR2 SVGAGI (reference sequence). The CDR3 nucleotides read TGTGCCAGCAGTACAGGGCACGCCGAAAAAGAGACCCAGTACTTC. Translation gives CASSTGHAEKETQYF.

The genes are TRBV19 and TRBJ2-5; 8 bases match TRBD1. Germline values: CDR1 LNHDA, CDR2 SQIVND (reference sequence). The CDR3 length is 13 residues. Unmatched junction bases numbered 10, after V lost 8 bases and J lost 8 bases. The CDR3 DNA reads TGTGCCAGTGGCGGACAGGGTTTTAGTACCCAGTACTTC. This gives the protein CASGGQGFSTQYF.

The CDR3 is CASRSGRNTGELFF. Written as DNA, the CDR3 is TGTGCCAGTCGCAGCGGCAGGAACACCGGGGAGCTGTTTTTT. This chain links TRBV2 with TRBJ2-2, with D maybe TRBD2 (5 bases). CDR3 size: 14 residues. Deletions cut 9 bases from V and 1 base from J, with 12 bases between. Germline assignment: CDR1 SNHLY and CDR2 FYNNEI.

The chain has TRBV27 and TRBJ1-1, with D possibly TRBD1 on 5 matching bases. Germline V gives CDR1 MNHEY, CDR2 SMNVEV (reference sequence). V was trimmed by 3 bases and J by 0 bases, leaving 20 bases between them. The CDR3 is 18 amino acids. The CDR3 DNA reads as TGTGCCAGCAGTTTTCGTTTGGGGGGGGGAAGAATGAACACTGAAGCTTTCTTT. Its translation is CASSFRLGGGRMNTEAFF.

The V gene is TRBV20-1, the J gene TRBJ1-1; D is uncertain. Looked up from germline, CDR1 is DFQATT and CDR2 is SNEGSKA (reference sequence). The CDR3 loop spans 11 amino acids. Trimming took off 7 bases at V and 3 bases at J, with 9 bases between the two ends. The CDR3 DNA reads as TGCAGTGTTTATTCGGACACTGAAGCTTTCTTT. It yields the protein CSVYSDTEAFF.

The rearrangement uses TRBV5-1 and TRBJ2-1; D is uncertain. Trimming took 2 bases from V and 6 from J, leaving 12 bases between them. The V gene's germline CDR1 is SGHRS and CDR2 YFSETQ. This CDR3 contains 14 residues. In DNA, the CDR3 is TGCGCCAGCAGCTTCACAGCCCAGCTCAATGAGCAGTTCTTC. As protein: CASSFTAQLNEQFF.

The chain joins TRBV24-1 to TRBJ2-7; 10 bases agree with TRBD2. Trimming cost V 1 base and J 5 bases; bases outside gene matches: 10. Germline CDR1 KGHDR, CDR2 SFDVKD. CDR3 size: 17 residues. The CDR3 protein is CATSDLLAAGGPNEQYF. CDR3 nucleotides: TGTGCCACCAGTGATTTACTTGCAGCGGGAGGGCCTAACGAGCAGTACTTC.

This clone was picked up a small number of times. V and J are TRBV19 and TRBJ1-2; the match to TRBD1 covers 8 bases. With 5 bases clipped from V and 1 base from J, the junction kept 12 bases outside the gene matches. The CDR3 runs to 17 residues. Germline V CDR1 and CDR2: LNHDA, SQIVND (reference sequence). The CDR3 DNA reads TGTGCCAGTAGTGCTCAAACGACAGGGGAAAGTAACTATGGCTACACCTTC. It encodes CASSAQTTGESNYGYTF.

The CDR3 sequence: CASSRWGFDVYTF. The CDR3 DNA follows: TGTGCCAGCAGTCGTTGGGGCTTCGATGTCTACACCTTC. V is TRBV27 and J is TRBJ1-2, with D tentatively TRBD1 (5 bases). The V end lost 5 bases, the J end lost 10 bases, and 17 bases lay between the germline ends. CDR3 length equals 13 residues. Germline V gene lookup returns CDR1 MNHEY and CDR2 SMNVEV (reference sequence).

The chain uses TRBV7-2 and TRBJ2-1; 7 nucleotides match TRBD1. Per germline, CDR1 SGHTA and CDR2 FQGNSA. The length of the CDR3 is 14 residues. With 5 bases clipped from V and 5 bases from J, the junction kept 6 bases outside the gene matches. The CDR3 protein is CASSRRDRNNEQFF. In DNA, the CDR3 is TGTGCCAGCAGCCGTCGGGACAGAAACAATGAGCAGTTCTTC.

The chain employs TRBV7-3 and TRBJ1-2; unclear D gene. The CDR3 runs 15 residues. V lost 5 bases and J lost 2, with 15 bases in between. Per the germline V gene, CDR1 is SGHTA and CDR2 is FQGTGA. CDR3 protein: CASSPGERVNYGYTF. The CDR3 DNA sequence: TGTGCCAGCAGCCCTGGAGAAAGAGTGAACTATGGCTACACCTTC. Drawing the rest from reference TRBV7-3 and TRBJ1-2, the complete variable domain is GAGVSQTPSNKVTEKGKYVELRCDPISGHTALYWYRQSLGQGPEFLIYFQGTGAADDSGLPNDRFFAVRPEGSVSTLKIQRTERGDSAVYLCASSPGERVNYGYTFGSGTRLTVV.

This clone came up a few times. The V and J genes are TRBV5-4 and TRBJ1-2, with 11 bases identical to TRBD1. The V gene end was trimmed by 4 bases and the J gene end by 2 bases; junction bases not matched to a gene: 10. The germline V gene encodes CDR1 SGHNT and CDR2 YYREEE (reference sequence). The CDR3 loop spans 17 amino acids. Here the CDR3 DNA reads TGTGCCAGCAGCCCGACGAACCGGGACAGGGGGAACTATGGCTACACCTTC. It yields the protein CASSPTNRDRGNYGYTF.

The chain combines TRBV7-3 with TRBJ2-2, with D perhaps matching TRBD2 (5 bases). Germline V lookup: CDR1 SGHTA, CDR2 FQGTGA. V dropped 5 bases and J dropped 5 bases, with 21 bases sitting between them. The CDR3 totals 17 residues. CDR3 sequence: CASSRGRSGRGTGELFF. CDR3 nucleotides: TGTGCCAGCAGCCGAGGCAGGTCAGGCAGAGGGACCGGGGAGCTGTTTTTT.

V usage is TRBV2 and J usage is TRBJ2-6; 7 bases are shared with TRBD1. Germline V gene data show CDR1 as SNHLY and CDR2 as FYNNEI. With 6 bases clipped from V and 0 bases from J, the junction kept 2 bases outside the gene matches. CDR3 length: 15 amino acids. CDR3 bases: TGTGCCAGCAGAACAGGGGACTCTGGGGCCAACGTCCTGACTTTC. Residues: CASRTGDSGANVLTF. The variable domain in full, with the rest retrieved from reference TRBV2 and TRBJ2-6, is EPEVTQTPSHQVTQMGQEVILRCVPISNHLYFYWYRQILGQKVEFLVSFYNNEISEKSEIFDDQFSVERPDGSNFTLKIRSTKLEDSAMYFCASRTGDSGANVLTFGAGSRLTVL.

The chain joins TRBV11-3 to TRBJ2-7; weak D call: TRBD1 (6 bases). CDR1 SGHNT and CDR2 YENEEA come from the germline V gene. This CDR3 has 15 residues. V shed 1 base and J shed 3 bases, with 13 bases lying between them. The CDR3 spells CASSLASAGDYEQYF. The CDR3 nucleotides are TGTGCCAGCAGCTTAGCTTCGGCAGGGGACTACGAGCAGTACTTC.

The CDR3, as DNA: TGTGCCAGCAGTTACTCGATACAGGGAGATTCACCCCTCCACTTT. Its protein product is CASSYSIQGDSPLHF. The rearrangement joins TRBV6-5 to TRBJ1-6; possible D gene TRBD1, 6 bases. The CDR3 is 15 amino acids. V was clipped by 0 bases and J by 8 bases, with 11 bases between them. Germline lookup yields CDR1 MNHEY and CDR2 SVGAGI.

As to this clone: At one end the junction does not follow the germline gene, possibly because of a read error. The genes are TRBV6-6 and TRBJ1-1; no clear D gene. The germline CDR1 and CDR2 sequences are MNHNY and SVGAGI (reference sequence). This CDR3 spans 13 amino acids. The CDR3 loop reads CASSDSIGREAFF. In DNA, the CDR3 is TGTGCCAGCAGTGACTCAATAGGGAGGGAAGCTTTCTTT.

This clone was detected only a few times. The sample holds other DNA sequences that translate to the same CDR3. The DNA of the CDR3 is TGTGCCAGCAGCGTAGCCGGGAGCACAGATACGCAGTATTTT. Protein: CASSVAGSTDTQYF. V and J are TRBV9 and TRBJ2-3; D unresolved. CDR3 length equals 14 residues. Between the trimmed V and J ends, which lost 0 bases and 0 bases, there was a span of 5 bases. Germline values: CDR1 SGDLS, CDR2 YYNGEE.

J is TRBJ2-7 and V is TRBV6-5; 9 bases fit TRBD1. Trimming took 3 bases from V and 2 from J; bases not matched to a gene: 5. CDR1 and CDR2 (germline): MNHEY, SVGAGI. This CDR3 has 15 residues. CDR3 bases: TGTGCCAGCAGTTATTCCGGGACAGGGCCCTACGAGCAGTACTTC. Translating gives CASSYSGTGPYEQYF.

The chain joins TRBV7-8 to TRBJ2-1, with D tentatively TRBD1 (5 bases). This CDR3 region has 14 residues. V was clipped by 4 bases and J by 5 bases, with 12 bases between them. From germline, CDR1 is SGHVS and CDR2 FQNEAQ. As DNA, the CDR3 is TGTGCCAGCAGCTACAGGTTACGGGACAATGAGCAGTTCTTC. This encodes CASSYRLRDNEQFF. Combining the CDR3 with reference TRBV7-8 and TRBJ2-1 gives the whole variable domain GAGVSQSPRYKVAKRGQDVALRCDPISGHVSLFWYQQALGQGPEFLTYFQNEAQLDKSGLPSDRFFAERPEGSVSTLKIQRTQQEDSAVYLCASSYRLRDNEQFFGPGTRLTVL.

The chain is built from TRBV4-1 and TRBJ1-3; TRBD1 might be the D (6 bases). Germline CDR1 and CDR2: MGHRA and YSYEKL. This CDR3 comprises 15 residues. V was shortened by 3 bases and J by 4 bases, with 13 bases between the two germline ends. CDR3 sequence: CASSHVNRVGNTIYF. CDR3 bases: TGCGCCAGCAGCCACGTAAACAGGGTCGGAAACACCATATATTTT.

V is TRBV3-1 (or the pseudogene TRBV3-2) and J is TRBJ1-2, with no clear D. V lost 3 bases and J lost 1, with 6 bases in between. The CDR3 extends over 13 amino acids. The germline gives CDR1 LGHDT, CDR2 YNNKEL (reference sequence). CDR3 sequence reads: CASSQRHNYGYTF. The CDR3 DNA reads TGTGCCAGCAGCCAGAGACATAACTATGGCTACACCTTC.

J is TRBJ2-3 and V is TRBV19; D gene unclear. CDR3 size: 13 residues. V was shortened by 5 bases and J by 5 bases, with 11 bases between the two germline ends. CDR1 and CDR2 (germline): LNHDA, SQIVND (reference sequence). This CDR3 is CASSPRSGDTQYF. In nucleotides, the CDR3 is TGTGCCAGTAGTCCACGGAGTGGAGATACGCAGTATTTT.

The chain combines TRBV2 with TRBJ1-1, with 7 positions matching TRBD1. CDR1 is SNHLY and CDR2 is FYNNEI in the germline V gene. This CDR3 contains 15 residues. The V and J ends lost 6 bases and 1 base, in that order; junction bases with no gene match: 8. The CDR3 DNA reads TGTGCCAGCAGCCGGGTGGGACAGTCGAACACTGAAGCTTTCTTT. This sequence encodes CASSRVGQSNTEAFF.

The CDR3 sequence is CASSLGLGGGNEKLFF. CDR3 nucleotide sequence: TGTGCCAGCAGCTTAGGTCTAGGCGGGGGTAATGAAAAACTGTTTTTT. V is TRBV7-2 and J is TRBJ1-4; D perhaps matches TRBD1 (5 bases). V dropped 1 base and J dropped 4 bases, with 13 bases sitting between them. The germline CDR1 and CDR2 sequences are SGHTA and FQGNSA. The CDR3 length is 16 residues.